This T cell receptor beta chain was documented in a study of cytomegalovirus exposure and HLA in healthy donors. This CDR3 spans 14 amino acids. V shed 0 bases and J 9 bases; nucleotides not matched to a gene: 7. CDR1 SQVTM and CDR2 ANQGSEA come from the germline V gene. Use of 60 Vbeta and 13 Jbeta primers characterized the PCR. Here immunoSEQ multiplex PCR was the method, and the copy in TCRdb shows in-frame clones only, minus some. The table includes around 200,000 clones, roughly 80% detected once. The sequence derives from a middle-aged man in good health and CMV-seronegative. The gene calls are TRBV29-1 and TRBJ2-1; 8 nucleotides align to TRBD2. Sequenced sample: PBMCs. CDR3 bases: TGCAGCGTTGAAGAAAACAGGGCGGGAGGTGAGCAGTTCTTC. It codes for CSVEENRAGGEQFF.